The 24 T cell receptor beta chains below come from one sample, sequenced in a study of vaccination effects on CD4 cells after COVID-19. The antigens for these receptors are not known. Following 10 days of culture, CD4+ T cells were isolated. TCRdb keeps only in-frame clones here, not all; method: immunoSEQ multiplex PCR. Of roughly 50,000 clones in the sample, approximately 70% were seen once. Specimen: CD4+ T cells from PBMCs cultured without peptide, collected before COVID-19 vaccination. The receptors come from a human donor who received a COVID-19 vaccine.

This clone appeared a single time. The CDR3 bases are TGCGCCAGCAGCTTGGGCAGGGGCAATGAGCAGTTCTTC. Residues: CASSLGRGNEQFF. The V call is TRBV5-1, the J call TRBJ2-1, with D possibly being TRBD1 (6 bases). Germline V CDR1 and CDR2: SGHRS, YFSETQ. The CDR3 is 13 amino acids. V was shortened by 0 bases and J by 6 bases, with 7 bases between the two germline ends.

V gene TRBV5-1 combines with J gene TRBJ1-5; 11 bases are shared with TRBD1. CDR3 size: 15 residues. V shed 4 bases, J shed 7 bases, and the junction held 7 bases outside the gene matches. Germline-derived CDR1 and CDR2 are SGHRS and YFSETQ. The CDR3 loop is CASSRTGGEGQPQHF. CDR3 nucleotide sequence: TGCGCCAGCAGCCGGACAGGGGGCGAGGGACAGCCCCAGCATTTT.

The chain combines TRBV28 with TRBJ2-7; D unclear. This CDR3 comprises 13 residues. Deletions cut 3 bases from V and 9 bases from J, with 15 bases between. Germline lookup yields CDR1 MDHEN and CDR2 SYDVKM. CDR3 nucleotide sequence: TGTGCCAGCAGTTTTTTCTCCCCACCCCGGCAGTACTTC. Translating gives CASSFFSPPRQYF.

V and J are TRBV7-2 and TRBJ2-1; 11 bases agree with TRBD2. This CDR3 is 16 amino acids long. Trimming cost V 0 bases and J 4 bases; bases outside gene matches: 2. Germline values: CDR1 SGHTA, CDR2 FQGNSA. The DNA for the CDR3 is TGTGCCAGCAGCTTAGCGGGGACTAGCGGATACAATGAGCAGTTCTTC. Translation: CASSLAGTSGYNEQFF.

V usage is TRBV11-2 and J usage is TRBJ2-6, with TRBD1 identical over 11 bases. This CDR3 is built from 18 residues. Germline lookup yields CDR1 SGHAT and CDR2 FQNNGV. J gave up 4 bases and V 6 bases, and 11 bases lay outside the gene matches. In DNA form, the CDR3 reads TGTGCCAGCAGTCGATCTGGACAGGGGGCTTTCGGGGCCAACGTCCTGACTTTC. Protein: CASSRSGQGAFGANVLTF.

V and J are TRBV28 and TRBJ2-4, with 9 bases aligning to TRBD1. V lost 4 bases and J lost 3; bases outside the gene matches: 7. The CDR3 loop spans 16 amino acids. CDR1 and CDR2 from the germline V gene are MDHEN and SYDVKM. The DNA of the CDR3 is TGTGCCAGCAGTTCGGGAGGACAGGGGCGCAAAAACATTCAGTACTTC. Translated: CASSSGGQGRKNIQYF.

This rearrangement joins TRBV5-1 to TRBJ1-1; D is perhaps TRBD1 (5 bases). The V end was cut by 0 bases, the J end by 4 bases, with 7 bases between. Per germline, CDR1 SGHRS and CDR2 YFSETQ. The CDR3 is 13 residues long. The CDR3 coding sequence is TGCGCCAGCAGCTTGGCGACAGCCACTGAAGCTTTCTTT. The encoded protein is CASSLATATEAFF. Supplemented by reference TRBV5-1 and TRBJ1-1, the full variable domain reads KAGVTQTPRYLIKTRGQQVTLSCSPISGHRSVSWYQQTPGQGLQFLFEYFSETQRNKGNFPGRFSGRQFSNSRSEMNVSTLELGDSALYLCASSLATATEAFFGQGTRLTVV.

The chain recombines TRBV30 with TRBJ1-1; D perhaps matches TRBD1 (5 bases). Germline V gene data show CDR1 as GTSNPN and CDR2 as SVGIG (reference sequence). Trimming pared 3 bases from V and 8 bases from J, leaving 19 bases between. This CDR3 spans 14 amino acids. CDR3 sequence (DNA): TGTGCCTGGAGGCTGGGGTCCTGGGGGGAGGAAGCTTTCTTT. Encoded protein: CAWRLGSWGEEAFF.

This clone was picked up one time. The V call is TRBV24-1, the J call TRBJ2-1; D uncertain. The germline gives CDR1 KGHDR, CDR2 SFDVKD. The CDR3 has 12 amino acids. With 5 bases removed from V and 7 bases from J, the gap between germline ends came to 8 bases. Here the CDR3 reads CATSGIRNEQFF. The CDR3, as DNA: TGTGCCACCAGTGGGATAAGGAATGAGCAGTTCTTC.

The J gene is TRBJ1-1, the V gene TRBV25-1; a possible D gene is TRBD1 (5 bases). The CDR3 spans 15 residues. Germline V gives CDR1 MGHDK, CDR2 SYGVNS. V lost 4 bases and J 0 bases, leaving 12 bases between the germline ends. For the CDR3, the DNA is TGTGCCAGCAGTGTCCAGACAGTTTTGAACACTGAAGCTTTCTTT. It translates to CASSVQTVLNTEAFF.

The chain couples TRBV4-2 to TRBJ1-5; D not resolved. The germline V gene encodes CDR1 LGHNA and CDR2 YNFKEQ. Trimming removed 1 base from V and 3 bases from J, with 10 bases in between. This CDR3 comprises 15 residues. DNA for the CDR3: TGTGCCAGCAGCCAAGCCGACGGCCCCAATCAGCCCCAGCATTTT. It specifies CASSQADGPNQPQHF.

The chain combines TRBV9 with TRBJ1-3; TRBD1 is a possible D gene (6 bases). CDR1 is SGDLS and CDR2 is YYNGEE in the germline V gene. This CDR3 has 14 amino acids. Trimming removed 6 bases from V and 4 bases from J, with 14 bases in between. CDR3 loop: CASKRPGEGNTIYF. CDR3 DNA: TGTGCCAGCAAACGTCCAGGGGAAGGAAACACCATATATTTT. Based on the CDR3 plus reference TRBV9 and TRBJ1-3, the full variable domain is DSGVTQTPKHLITATGQRVTLRCSPRSGDLSVYWYQQSLDQGLQFLIQYYNGEERAKGNILERFSAQQFPDLHSELNLSSLELGDSALYFCASKRPGEGNTIYFGEGSWLTVV.

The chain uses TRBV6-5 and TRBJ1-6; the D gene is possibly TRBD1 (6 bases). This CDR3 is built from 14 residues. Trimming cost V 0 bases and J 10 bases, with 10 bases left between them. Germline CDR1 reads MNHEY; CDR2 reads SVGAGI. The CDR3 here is CASSYSDRWSPLHF. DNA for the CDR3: TGTGCCAGCAGTTACTCTGACAGGTGGTCACCCCTCCACTTT.

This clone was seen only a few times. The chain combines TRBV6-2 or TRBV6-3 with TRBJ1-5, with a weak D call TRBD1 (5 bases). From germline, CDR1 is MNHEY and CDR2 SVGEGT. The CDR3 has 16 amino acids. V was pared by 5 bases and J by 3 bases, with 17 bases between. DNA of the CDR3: TGTGCCAGCAGTCCCCTGGCAGGGCAGGACAATCAGCCCCAGCATTTT. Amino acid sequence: CASSPLAGQDNQPQHF.

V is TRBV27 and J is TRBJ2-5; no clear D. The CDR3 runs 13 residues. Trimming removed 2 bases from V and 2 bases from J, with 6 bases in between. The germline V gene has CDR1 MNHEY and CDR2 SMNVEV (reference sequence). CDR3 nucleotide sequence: TGTGCCAGCAGTTTAGCCGTTCAAGAGACCCAGTACTTC. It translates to CASSLAVQETQYF.

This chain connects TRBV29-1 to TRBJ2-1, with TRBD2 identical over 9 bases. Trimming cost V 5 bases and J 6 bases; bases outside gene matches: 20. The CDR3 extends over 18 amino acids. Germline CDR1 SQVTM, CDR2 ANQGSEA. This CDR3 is CSVSWGTQTSGIPNEQFF. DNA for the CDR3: TGCAGCGTTTCTTGGGGGACTCAGACTAGCGGTATCCCCAATGAGCAGTTCTTC.

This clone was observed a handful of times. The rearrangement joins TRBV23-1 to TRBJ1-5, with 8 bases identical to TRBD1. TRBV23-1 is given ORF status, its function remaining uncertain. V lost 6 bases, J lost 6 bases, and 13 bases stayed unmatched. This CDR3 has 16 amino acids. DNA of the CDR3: TGCGCCAGCAGCGCCCGGTCCAGGGGGCGGGTTCAGCCCCAGCATTTT. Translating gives CASSARSRGRVQPQHF.

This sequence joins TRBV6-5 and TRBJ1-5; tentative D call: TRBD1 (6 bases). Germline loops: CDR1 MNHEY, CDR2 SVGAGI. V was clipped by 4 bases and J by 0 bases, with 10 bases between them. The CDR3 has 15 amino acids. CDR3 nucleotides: TGTGCCAGCAGTTTTGACAGGTATAGCAATCAGCCCCAGCATTTT. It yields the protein CASSFDRYSNQPQHF.

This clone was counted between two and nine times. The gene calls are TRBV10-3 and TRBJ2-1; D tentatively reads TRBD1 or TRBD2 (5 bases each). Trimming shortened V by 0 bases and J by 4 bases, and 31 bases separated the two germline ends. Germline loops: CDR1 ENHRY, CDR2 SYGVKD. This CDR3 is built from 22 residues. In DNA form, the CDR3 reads TGTGCCATCAGTGAGTCGAATCGGGCTTCTTCACAGAGGGGAAAGGGTTACAATGAGCAGTTCTTC. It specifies CAISESNRASSQRGKGYNEQFF.

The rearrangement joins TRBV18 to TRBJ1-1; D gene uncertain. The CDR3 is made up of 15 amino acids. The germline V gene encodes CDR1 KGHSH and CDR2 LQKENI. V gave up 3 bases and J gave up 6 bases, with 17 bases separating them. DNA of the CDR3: TGTGCCAGCTCACCTAGACTCGGGGTTGTCGCTGAAGCTTTCTTT. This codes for CASSPRLGVVAEAFF.

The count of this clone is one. The CDR3 here is CASSPLGQSLEKLFF. DNA for the CDR3: TGTGCCAGCAGCCCCCTTGGACAGAGTTTAGAAAAACTGTTTTTT. The gene calls are TRBV28 and TRBJ1-4, with D possibly TRBD1 on 6 matching bases. Germline V gives CDR1 MDHEN, CDR2 SYDVKM. V was trimmed by 6 bases and J by 8 bases, leaving 19 bases between them. CDR3 size: 15 residues.

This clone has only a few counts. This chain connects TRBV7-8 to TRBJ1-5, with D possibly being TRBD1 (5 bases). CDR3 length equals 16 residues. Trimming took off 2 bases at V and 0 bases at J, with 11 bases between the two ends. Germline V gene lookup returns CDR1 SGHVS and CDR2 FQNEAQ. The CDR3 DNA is TGTGCCAGCAGCTTAAGGGGCGGTCATAGCAATCAGCCCCAGCATTTT. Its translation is CASSLRGGHSNQPQHF. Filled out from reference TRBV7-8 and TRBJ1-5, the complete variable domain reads GAGVSQSPRYKVAKRGQDVALRCDPISGHVSLFWYQQALGQGPEFLTYFQNEAQLDKSGLPSDRFFAERPEGSVSTLKIQRTQQEDSAVYLCASSLRGGHSNQPQHFGDGTRLSIL.

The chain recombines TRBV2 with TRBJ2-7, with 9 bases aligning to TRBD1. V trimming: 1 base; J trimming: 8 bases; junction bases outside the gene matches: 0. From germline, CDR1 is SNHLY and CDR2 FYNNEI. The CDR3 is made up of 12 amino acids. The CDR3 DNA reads TGTGCCAGCAGTGAAGACAGGGGGCAGCAGTACTTC. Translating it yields CASSEDRGQQYF.

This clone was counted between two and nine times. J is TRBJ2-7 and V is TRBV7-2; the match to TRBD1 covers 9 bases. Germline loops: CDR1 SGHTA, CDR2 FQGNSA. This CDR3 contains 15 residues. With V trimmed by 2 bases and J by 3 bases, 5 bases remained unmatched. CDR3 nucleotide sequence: TGTGCCAGCAGCTTATCCACGGGACAGGGCTACGAGCAGTACTTC. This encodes CASSLSTGQGYEQYF.